These 24 T cell receptor beta chains originate from one sample sequenced in a study of T cell responses to AZD1222 COVID-19 vaccine. The assay was immunoSEQ multiplex PCR, and TCRdb's table has in-frame clones only and misses some. The sample lists 90,000 to 120,000 clones, roughly 90% seen once, with roughly 8.9% in the top ten. The sample was peripheral blood, taken 28 days after the second AZD1222 dose. All receptors derive from an adult who received the AZD1222 COVID-19 vaccine.

This clone was counted between two and nine times. J is TRBJ2-3 and V is TRBV7-9; 9 nucleotides line up with TRBD2. V lost 8 bases and J lost 2; bases outside the gene matches: 11. Germline lookup yields CDR1 SEHNR and CDR2 FQNEAQ (reference sequence). The CDR3 length is 16 residues. The CDR3 DNA reads as TGTGCCAGCTATTCAGGAGCGGGAGGTTCCACAGATACGCAGTATTTT. It is translated as CASYSGAGGSTDTQYF.

This clone occurred once. The chain recombines TRBV4-2 with TRBJ2-3; D is ambiguous. This CDR3 contains 13 residues. V was cut by 2 bases and J by 4 bases, with 7 bases left in between. CDR1 LGHNA and CDR2 YNFKEQ come from the germline V gene. CDR3 sequence reads: CASSQNLPDTQYF. Here the CDR3 DNA reads TGTGCCAGCAGCCAAAACTTACCAGATACGCAGTATTTT.

J is TRBJ1-4 and V is TRBV24-1; D remains ambiguous. V was cut by 0 bases and J by 7 bases, with 14 bases left in between. The CDR3 covers 16 residues. Germline CDR1 and CDR2: KGHDR and SFDVKD. The CDR3 reads CATSDLRQDGREKLFF. CDR3 DNA: TGTGCCACCAGTGATTTGAGGCAGGACGGTCGTGAAAAACTGTTTTTT.

This clone was counted a single time. This chain links TRBV11-2 with TRBJ2-1; D remains unclear. V was clipped by 1 base and J by 8 bases, with 21 bases between them. Germline V gene sequence: CDR1 SGHAT, CDR2 FQNNGV. CDR3 size: 17 residues. The CDR3 here is CASSLAPRTEARDEQFF. In nucleotides, the CDR3 is TGTGCCAGCAGCTTAGCGCCCCGGACCGAGGCAAGAGATGAGCAGTTCTTC.

The CDR3 bases are TGCGCCAGCAGCTTGGGCAGAAACTATGGCTACACCTTC. Its protein product is CASSLGRNYGYTF. The chain employs TRBV5-1 and TRBJ1-2, with D uncertain. Trimming took off 0 bases at V and 2 bases at J, with 5 bases between the two ends. CDR3 size: 13 residues. Germline lookup yields CDR1 SGHRS and CDR2 YFSETQ.

This clone was seen more than once but under ten times. Other DNA variants within this sample encode the same CDR3. The chain carries TRBV12-3 or TRBV12-4 and TRBJ1-5; 7 bases are a match to TRBD1. CDR3 length equals 13 residues. Trimming cost V 6 bases and J 1 base; bases outside gene matches: 0. Here the CDR3 DNA reads TGTGCCAGCAGGACAGGGAGCAATCAGCCCCAGCATTTT. Translating gives CASRTGSNQPQHF.

This sequence joins TRBV3-1 (or the pseudogene TRBV3-2) and TRBJ2-6; D possibly corresponds to TRBD1 (6 bases). This CDR3 is built from 17 residues. V was pared by 3 bases and J by 2 bases, with 14 bases between. Per the germline V gene, CDR1 is LGHDT and CDR2 is YNNKEL (reference sequence). Here the CDR3 reads CASSHLGGRAGANVLTF. As DNA, the CDR3 is TGTGCCAGCAGCCACTTAGGGGGTCGGGCTGGGGCCAACGTCCTGACTTTC.

The gene calls are TRBV30 and TRBJ1-3; D gene ambiguous. The length of the CDR3 is 14 residues. V dropped 4 bases and J dropped 4 bases, with 14 bases sitting between them. Germline values: CDR1 GTSNPN, CDR2 SVGIG (reference sequence). For the CDR3, the DNA is TGTGCCTGGATTTCGAGGAGAGCGGGAAACACCATATATTTT. Its protein product is CAWISRRAGNTIYF.

This clone was picked up one time. The rearrangement uses TRBV6-5 and TRBJ2-5; D call uncertain. The CDR3 length is 14 residues. Trimming took off 6 bases at V and 1 base at J, with 12 bases between the two ends. Germline CDR1 reads MNHEY; CDR2 reads SVGAGI. In DNA, the CDR3 is TGTGCCAGCAGCCTCGGAACACTCCAAGAGACCCAGTACTTC. Residues: CASSLGTLQETQYF.

This rearrangement joins TRBV5-5 to TRBJ2-7; TRBD2 might be the D (6 bases). The CDR3 spans 12 residues. V gave up 6 bases and J gave up 6 bases, with 13 bases separating them. Germline V CDR1 and CDR2: SGHKS, YYEKEE (reference sequence). The CDR3: CASTEGGTEQYF. CDR3 nucleotide sequence: TGTGCCAGCACCGAGGGCGGGACCGAGCAGTACTTC.

The chain is built from TRBV5-6 and TRBJ1-1; maybe TRBD1 (6 bases). The CDR3 runs to 14 residues. V was pared by 2 bases and J by 5 bases, with 13 bases between. Germline V gene sequence: CDR1 SGHDT, CDR2 YYEEEE. CDR3: CASSFYRALTEAFF. The CDR3 coding sequence is TGTGCCAGCAGCTTCTACAGGGCACTTACTGAAGCTTTCTTT.

This chain joins TRBV5-1 and TRBJ1-6; D ambiguous. V lost 7 bases, J lost 0 bases, and 11 bases lay in between. Germline lookup yields CDR1 SGHRS and CDR2 YFSETQ. This CDR3 is 15 amino acids long. The CDR3 DNA is TGCGCCAGCCACGCGGGAAACTCCTATAATTCACCCCTCCACTTT. Residues: CASHAGNSYNSPLHF.

This rearrangement joins TRBV7-3 to TRBJ1-1; 9 bases fit TRBD1. From germline, CDR1 is SGHTA and CDR2 FQGTGA. There are 15 residues in the CDR3. V lost 5 bases to trimming and J lost 1 base; unmatched junction nucleotides: 5. CDR3 loop: CASSTGTGRNTEAFF. The CDR3, as DNA: TGTGCCAGCAGCACCGGGACAGGGAGGAACACTGAAGCTTTCTTT.

The chain is built from TRBV7-2 and TRBJ2-5; 9 positions agree with TRBD2. There are 16 residues in the CDR3. The germline gives CDR1 SGHTA, CDR2 FQGNSA. V lost 1 base to trimming and J lost 1 base; unmatched junction nucleotides: 4. The CDR3 sequence: CASSLGLAGFQETQYF. The CDR3 DNA sequence: TGTGCCAGCAGCTTAGGTCTAGCGGGATTCCAAGAGACCCAGTACTTC.

The chain carries TRBV30 and TRBJ1-6, with D possibly being TRBD1 (5 bases). Germline CDR1 GTSNPN, CDR2 SVGIG (reference sequence). This CDR3 is built from 12 residues. The V end was cut by 4 bases, the J end by 11 bases, with 12 bases between. CDR3 region: CAWNRGVAPLHF. CDR3 bases: TGTGCCTGGAACCGGGGGGTTGCACCCCTCCACTTT.

In this sample, this clone turned up a few times. This rearrangement joins TRBV13 to TRBJ2-1; TRBD2 matches at 9 bases. This CDR3 contains 16 residues. CDR1 PRHDT and CDR2 FYEKMQ come from the germline V gene (reference sequence). The V and J ends lost 4 bases and 3 bases, in that order; junction bases with no gene match: 7. The CDR3: CASSSQLAGSYNEQFF. The CDR3 DNA sequence: TGTGCCAGCAGCTCTCAACTAGCGGGTAGCTACAATGAGCAGTTCTTC. Together with reference TRBV13 and TRBJ2-1, the CDR3 gives the full variable domain: AAGVIQSPRHLIKEKRETATLKCYPIPRHDTVYWYQQGPGQDPQFLISFYEKMQSDKGSIPDRFSAQQFSDYHSELNMSSLELGDSALYFCASSSQLAGSYNEQFFGPGTRLTVL.

The genes are TRBV21-1 and TRBJ2-7. TRBV21-1 is reported as a pseudogene. The CDR3 is 14 residues long. CDR3 sequence: CASSKGRGGYEQYF. Written as DNA, the CDR3 is TGTGCCAGCAGCAAAGGCAGAGGGGGGTACGAGCAGTACTTC.

The CDR3 DNA sequence: TGTGCCAGCAGTTATCTCCGGAGTCCCAACACTGAAGCTTTCTTT. Its translation is CASSYLRSPNTEAFF. The chain combines TRBV6-5 with TRBJ1-1; no clear D gene. Germline V gene lookup returns CDR1 MNHEY and CDR2 SVGAGI. CDR3 size: 15 residues. The V gene lost 3 bases and the J gene lost 2 bases, with 13 bases spanning the gap.

This rearrangement joins TRBV4-1 to TRBJ2-7; 10 bases agree with TRBD2. CDR3 length: 16 residues. Looked up from germline, CDR1 is MGHRA and CDR2 is YSYEKL. The J segment lost 7 bases and the V segment lost 1 base, leaving 10 bases of the junction unmatched. Here the CDR3 DNA reads TGCGCCAGCAGCCAAGTCGTTCTAGCGGGGGAGGGAGAGCAGTACTTC. Translating it yields CASSQVVLAGEGEQYF.

The chain carries TRBV4-1 and TRBJ2-7; D is tentatively TRBD1 or TRBD2 (6 bases each). Germline assignment: CDR1 MGHRA and CDR2 YSYEKL. V shed 3 bases and J shed 0 bases, with 21 bases lying between them. The CDR3 contains 18 residues. CDR3 amino acids: CASSHSIPGGRSSYEQYF. The CDR3 nucleotides read TGCGCCAGCAGCCACAGTATCCCCGGGGGCCGGAGCTCCTACGAGCAGTACTTC.

The CDR3 DNA is TGCGCCAGCAGCTTGGATGGTCCGCTCTCTGGAAACACCATATATTTT. This translates into CASSLDGPLSGNTIYF. This chain uses TRBV5-1 with TRBJ1-3; no clear D gene. Germline V gives CDR1 SGHRS, CDR2 YFSETQ. V was shortened by 0 bases and J by 0 bases, with 10 bases between the two germline ends. The CDR3 loop spans 16 amino acids. Looking up the rest from reference TRBV5-1 and TRBJ1-3 gives the full variable domain: KAGVTQTPRYLIKTRGQQVTLSCSPISGHRSVSWYQQTPGQGLQFLFEYFSETQRNKGNFPGRFSGRQFSNSRSEMNVSTLELGDSALYLCASSLDGPLSGNTIYFGEGSWLTVV.

The CDR3 here is CASSFGGSSNQPQHF. In DNA, the CDR3 is TGTGCCAGCAGCTTCGGGGGAAGCAGCAATCAGCCCCAGCATTTT. This sequence joins TRBV5-4 and TRBJ1-5, with TRBD1 as a possible D gene (5 bases). CDR1 is SGHNT, CDR2 YYREEE, per germline (reference sequence). This CDR3 has 15 residues. The ends were cut back, 2 bases at V and 1 base at J, with 10 bases in the middle. Using reference TRBV5-4 and TRBJ1-5 for the parts outside the CDR3, the full variable domain is ETGVTQSPTHLIKTRGQQVTLRCSSQSGHNTVSWYQQALGQGPQFIFQYYREEENGRGNFPPRFSGLQFPNYSSELNVNALELDDSALYLCASSFGGSSNQPQHFGDGTRLSIL.

The J gene is TRBJ1-2, the V gene TRBV7-9; D is uncertain. V was clipped by 5 bases and J by 3 bases, with 13 bases between them. Germline V gene lookup returns CDR1 SEHNR and CDR2 FQNEAQ (reference sequence). This CDR3 is 14 amino acids long. CDR3 in DNA: TGTGCCAGCAGCCCTGGACTCATCTACTATGGCTACACCTTC. This sequence encodes CASSPGLIYYGYTF.

The chain joins TRBV27 to TRBJ2-2; 7 bases agree with TRBD2. The CDR3 spans 16 residues. Germline assignment: CDR1 MNHEY and CDR2 SMNVEV (reference sequence). The ends lost 7 bases at V and 7 bases at J; junction bases unmatched: 15. The CDR3 DNA sequence: TGTGCCAGCACCAAATCCCGGCGGGGGTCGTACGGGGAGCTGTTTTTT. The encoded protein is CASTKSRRGSYGELFF.